Listed below are T cell receptor beta chains from one sample, sequenced in a study of blood T cells in healthy people across ages. TCRdb passed the 5' RACE reads through MiXCR, listing each CDR3 protein once. The sample lists 720,000 or so distinct CDR3 sequences, roughly 41% seen once, with 25% to 35% in the top ten. Sequenced sample: blood. The receptor set was obtained from a man older than 75 in good health. The CDR3 runs from the conserved cysteine through the conserved F or W. Fields, in order: clone size, J gene, D gene, V gene, CDR3 DNA, CDR3 protein. A D gene is named only where the DNA matches it firmly. The size field is filled for only some rows; it gives once, few, many or a size class.

clone size: few; J gene: TRBJ1-1; D gene: NA; V gene: TRBV7-8; CDR3 DNA: TGTGCCAGCAGCTTGTTCCAACCAGGGGTGGCGGGCACTGAAGCTTTCTTT; CDR3 protein: CASSLFQPGVAGTEAFF
clone size: NA; J gene: TRBJ1-2; D gene: TRBD1; V gene: TRBV6-2/TRBV6-3; CDR3 DNA: TGTGCCAGCAGTGCAGCCGGGACAGAAACCTTTAGCTATGGCTACACCTTC; CDR3 protein: CASSAAGTETFSYGYTF
clone size: NA; J gene: TRBJ1-2; D gene: NA; V gene: TRBV4-1; CDR3 DNA: TGCGCCAGCAGCCCGGGGGGCTGCTATGGCTACACCTTC; CDR3 protein: CASSPGGCYGYTF
clone size: NA; J gene: TRBJ1-2; D gene: TRBD1; V gene: TRBV7-6; CDR3 DNA: TGTGCCAGCAGCTTAGAGGGTTCGGGACAGGGGAATTTAATCTATGGCTACACCTTC; CDR3 protein: CASSLEGSGQGNLIYGYTF
clone size: few; J gene: TRBJ2-6; D gene: TRBD1; V gene: TRBV28; CDR3 DNA: TGTGCCAGCAGTAACAGGGGGACAGGGGCCAACGTCCTGACTTTC; CDR3 protein: CASSNRGTGANVLTF
clone size: NA; J gene: TRBJ2-2; D gene: NA; V gene: TRBV4-3; CDR3 DNA: TGCGCCAGCAGCCCCGGATTCGGCCCTTCGGGGGGCCGGGGGACCGGGGAGCTGTTTTTT; CDR3 protein: CASSPGFGPSGGRGTGELFF
clone size: NA; J gene: TRBJ2-1; D gene: NA; V gene: TRBV7-2; CDR3 DNA: TGTGCCAGCAGCGTAGGGGTCAGTAACAATGAGCAGTTCTTC; CDR3 protein: CASSVGVSNNEQFF
clone size: NA; J gene: TRBJ2-7; D gene: NA; V gene: TRBV7-2; CDR3 DNA: TGTGCCAGCAAAAACCAGGGGAGGCAGTACTTC; CDR3 protein: CASKNQGRQYF
clone size: few; J gene: TRBJ1-6; D gene: TRBD1; V gene: TRBV27; CDR3 DNA: TGTGCCAGCAGTTTCAGGGGGCTCTATAATTCACCCCTCCACTTT; CDR3 protein: CASSFRGLYNSPLHF
clone size: NA; J gene: TRBJ2-3; D gene: NA; V gene: TRBV29-1; CDR3 DNA: TGCAGCGCCATAGAAGGATTCATCACAGATACGCAGTATTTT; CDR3 protein: CSAIEGFITDTQYF
clone size: few; J gene: TRBJ2-6; D gene: NA; V gene: TRBV9; CDR3 DNA: TGTGCCAGCAGCGTCGACCTAGAATACTCTGGGGCCAACGTCCTGACTTTC; CDR3 protein: CASSVDLEYSGANVLTF
clone size: NA; J gene: TRBJ2-1; D gene: TRBD1; V gene: TRBV5-6; CDR3 DNA: TGTGCCAGCAGCCCCATCGGACAGGACTCCTACAATGAGCAGTTCTTC; CDR3 protein: CASSPIGQDSYNEQFF
clone size: NA; J gene: TRBJ2-1; D gene: NA; V gene: TRBV29-1; CDR3 DNA: TGCAGCGTTGTAGGGGTCAGCTACAATGAGCAGTTCTTC; CDR3 protein: CSVVGVSYNEQFF
clone size: few; J gene: TRBJ2-2; D gene: TRBD2; V gene: TRBV12-3/TRBV12-4; CDR3 DNA: TGTGCCAGCATCGGACTAGCGGACACCGGGGAGCTGTTTTTT; CDR3 protein: CASIGLADTGELFF
clone size: many; J gene: TRBJ1-2; D gene: NA; V gene: TRBV6-6; CDR3 DNA: TGTGCCAGCAGTTACAGCCAGGGTTATGGCTACACCTTC; CDR3 protein: CASSYSQGYGYTF
clone size: NA; J gene: TRBJ2-7; D gene: NA; V gene: TRBV11-1; CDR3 DNA: TGTGCCAGCAGCTTCGGCAGGGTTCTCGAGCAGTACTTC; CDR3 protein: CASSFGRVLEQYF
clone size: NA; J gene: TRBJ1-2; D gene: NA; V gene: TRBV20-1; CDR3 DNA: TGCAGTGCCAACCCCCACACGGCTAACTATGGCTACACCTTC; CDR3 protein: CSANPHTANYGYTF
clone size: NA; J gene: TRBJ1-2; D gene: NA; V gene: TRBV29-1; CDR3 DNA: TGCAGCGGAGAAGAGGGGCAAGGTGGCTACACCTTC; CDR3 protein: CSGEEGQGGYTF
clone size: NA; J gene: TRBJ2-7; D gene: TRBD2; V gene: TRBV3-1; CDR3 DNA: TGTGCCAGCAGCCAGATTCCGGGACTAGCGGGAGTTAGTTCCTACGAGCAGTACTTC; CDR3 protein: CASSQIPGLAGVSSYEQYF
clone size: many; J gene: TRBJ2-1; D gene: NA; V gene: TRBV29-1; CDR3 DNA: TGCAGCGTTGTGCGGAGCTCCTACAATGAGCAGTTCTTC; CDR3 protein: CSVVRSSYNEQFF
clone size: NA; J gene: TRBJ2-1; D gene: TRBD2; V gene: TRBV4-3; CDR3 DNA: TGCGCCAGCAGCCAAGAACTAGCGGGAGGCCACTCCTACAATGAGCAGTTCTTC; CDR3 protein: CASSQELAGGHSYNEQFF
clone size: few; J gene: TRBJ1-2; D gene: TRBD1; V gene: TRBV11-2; CDR3 DNA: TGTGCCAGCAGCCTATCCGGGACAGGTGGCTACACCTTC; CDR3 protein: CASSLSGTGGYTF